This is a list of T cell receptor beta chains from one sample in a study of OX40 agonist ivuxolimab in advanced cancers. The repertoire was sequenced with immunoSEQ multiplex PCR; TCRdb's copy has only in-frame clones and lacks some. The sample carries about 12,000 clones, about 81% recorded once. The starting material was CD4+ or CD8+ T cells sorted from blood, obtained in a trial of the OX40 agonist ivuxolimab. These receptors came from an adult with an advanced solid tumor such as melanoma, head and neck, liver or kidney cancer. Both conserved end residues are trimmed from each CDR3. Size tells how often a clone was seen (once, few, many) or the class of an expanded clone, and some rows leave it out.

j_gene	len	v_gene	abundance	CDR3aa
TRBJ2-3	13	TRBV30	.	AWGGLAGHRDTQY
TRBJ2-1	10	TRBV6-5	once	ASSYSNNEQF
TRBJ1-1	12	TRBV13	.	ASSSGSRGTEAF
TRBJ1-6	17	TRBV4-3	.	ASSQDRRENSPYNSPLH
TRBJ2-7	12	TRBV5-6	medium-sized	ASSLGALPSKQY
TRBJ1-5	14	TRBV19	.	ASIQGAGEGGQPQH
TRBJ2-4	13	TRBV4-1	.	ASSPSPVAKNIQY
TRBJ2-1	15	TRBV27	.	ASSPGTSGSLDNEQF
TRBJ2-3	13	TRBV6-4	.	ASSEDGGGTDTQY
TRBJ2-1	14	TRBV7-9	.	ASCHRTSVSEDEQF
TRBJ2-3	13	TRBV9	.	ASSVNGRATDTQY
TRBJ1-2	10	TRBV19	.	ASRGGDYGYT
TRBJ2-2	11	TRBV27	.	ASSLLTSGELF
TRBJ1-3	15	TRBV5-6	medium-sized	ASSRPFLTDSGNTIY
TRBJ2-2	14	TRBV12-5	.	ASGLVRSGGTGELF
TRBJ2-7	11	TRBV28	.	ASKRTGTYEQY
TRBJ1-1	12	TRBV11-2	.	ASSLEQKGAEAF
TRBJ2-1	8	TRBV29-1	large	SVAYNEQF
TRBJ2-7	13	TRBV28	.	ASSWPTGVPYEQY
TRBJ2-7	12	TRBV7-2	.	ASSLGGGAYEQY
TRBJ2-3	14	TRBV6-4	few	ASSPSSSGGSDTQY
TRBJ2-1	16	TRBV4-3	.	ASSQDWVAGYSYNEQF
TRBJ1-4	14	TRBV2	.	ASSEAGGATNEKLF
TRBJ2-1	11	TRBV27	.	ASKPGLANEQF
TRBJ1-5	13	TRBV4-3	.	ASSPGTAAGQPQH
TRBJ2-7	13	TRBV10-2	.	ASSETQSYSYEQY
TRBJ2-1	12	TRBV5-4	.	ASSLTGGSGEQF
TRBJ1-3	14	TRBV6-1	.	ASSEARGLSGNTIY
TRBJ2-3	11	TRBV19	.	ASNPGLGNTQY
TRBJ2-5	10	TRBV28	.	ATHRGVETQY
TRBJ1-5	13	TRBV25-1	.	ASRQDRGENQPQH
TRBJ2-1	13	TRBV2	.	ASSLRLAGDNEQF
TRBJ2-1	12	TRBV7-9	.	ASSLEGSPNEQF
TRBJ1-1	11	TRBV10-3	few	AITTAINTEAF
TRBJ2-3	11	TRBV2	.	ASSATSTDTQY
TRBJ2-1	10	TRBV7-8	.	ASSPDFNEQF
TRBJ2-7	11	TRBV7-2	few	ASSLGSWVEQY
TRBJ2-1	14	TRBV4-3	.	ASSQDPAALSNEQF
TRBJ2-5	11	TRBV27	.	ASSLAAWETQY
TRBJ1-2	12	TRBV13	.	ASSPGGGQVGYT
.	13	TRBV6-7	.	ASSYSISGWHEQY
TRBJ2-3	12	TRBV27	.	ASSLRRDRDTQY
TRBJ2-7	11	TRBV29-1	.	SVSSGSGSEQY
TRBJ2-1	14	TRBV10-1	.	ASSESGEPAYNEQF